Sequencing of this T cell receptor (beta chain) was carried out in a study of CD8+ T cells in alopecia areata. Sorted populations comprised CD4+ and CD8+ T cells obtained from PBMCs. A note on this clone: Its antigen is as yet unknown.

The sequencing template was cDNA reverse transcribed from extracted RNA. TCRdb's table, derived via immunoSEQ multiplex PCR, lists solely in-frame clones and lacks some. The sample shows around 150,000 clones, around two thirds of them seen only once. V was trimmed by 0 bases and J by 6 bases, leaving 11 bases between them. The CDR3 covers 14 residues. From germline, CDR1 is SEHNR and CDR2 FQNEAQ (reference sequence). Overall study findings and caveats: Sequencing of scalp samples also captures resident alphabeta T cells of normal skin. An increase in clonality over normal scalp was evident in lesional scalp, especially alopecia totalis/universalis. Unlike in mice, where it was clearer, TCR sharing across patients was less clear, possibly HLA-related.

This chain uses TRBV7-9 with TRBJ1-2, with D maybe TRBD1 (5 bases). The source material was CD8+ T cells sorted from blood. The receptor was derived from a human donor in good health. CDR3 region: CASSLAGTADGYTF. The CDR3 nucleotides read TGTGCCAGCAGCTTAGCCGGGACGGCGGATGGCTACACCTTC. Combining the CDR3 with reference TRBV7-9 and TRBJ1-2 gives the whole variable domain DTGVSQNPRHKITKRGQNVTFRCDPISEHNRLYWYRQTLGQGPEFLTYFQNEAQLEKSRLLSDRFSAERPKGSFSTLEIQRTEQGDSAMYLCASSLAGTADGYTFGSGTRLTVV.